The rows below give T cell receptor beta chains drawn from one sample of a study of shared clonotypes between healthy human individuals. Here immunoSEQ multiplex PCR was the method, and the copy in TCRdb shows in-frame clones only, minus some. This repertoire shows approximately 2.5 million clones, 93% found once; its top ten account for about 0.34%. Sequencing input: naive CD4+ T cells from PBMCs. The receptors here all came from a man between 18 and 35 years old in good health. Some clones in this sample may be carry-over from other donors' samples. CDR3s include the opening cysteine and the closing phenylalanine or tryptophan. D genes are given only for firm matches. Size tells how often a clone was seen (once, few, many) or the class of an expanded clone, and some rows leave it out.

>TRBJ1-2|TRBD1|NA|TRBV28
CASVTGTGYGYTF
TGTGCCAGCGTAACCGGGACAGGGTATGGCTACACCTTC
>TRBJ2-7|TRBD2|NA|TRBV7-2
CASSLVGLAYEQYF
TGTGCCAGCAGCTTAGTGGGACTAGCGTACGAGCAGTACTTC
>TRBJ1-2|NA|NA|TRBV14
CASSRSFRGNYGYTF
TGTGCCAGCAGTCGAAGTTTTCGGGGCAACTATGGCTACACCTTC
>TRBJ2-1|TRBD1|NA|TRBV27
CASSQTGVSYNEQFF
TGTGCCAGCAGCCAGACAGGGGTATCCTACAATGAGCAGTTCTTC
>TRBJ1-2|NA|few|TRBV30
CAWAWEPFGGYTF
TGTGCCTGGGCCTGGGAGCCTTTTGGTGGCTACACCTTC
>TRBJ2-4|TRBD1|NA|TRBV7-8
CASSLGGQGYIQYF
TGTGCCAGCAGCTTAGGAGGACAGGGCTACATTCAGTACTTC
>TRBJ2-1|NA|once|TRBV5-1
CASSLEPDYNEQFF
TGCGCCAGCAGCTTGGAACCGGACTACAATGAGCAGTTCTTC
>TRBJ2-1|NA|NA|TRBV7-9
CASTPVRGGRNEQFF
TGTGCCAGCACCCCCGTCCGAGGGGGTAGGAATGAGCAGTTCTTC
>TRBJ1-2|TRBD1|NA|TRBV6-5
CASSYSGDRGNYGYTF
TGTGCCAGCAGTTACTCGGGGGACAGGGGAAACTATGGCTACACCTTC
>TRBJ1-4|NA|NA|TRBV7-9
CASSLLGYTTNEKLFF
TGTGCCAGCAGCTTACTAGGGTACACAACTAATGAAAAACTGTTTTTT
>TRBJ2-1|TRBD2|NA|TRBV28
CASSSRLAGTYNEQFF
TGTGCCAGCAGTTCCAGACTAGCGGGAACCTACAATGAGCAGTTCTTC
>TRBJ2-7|TRBD1|NA|TRBV7-9
CASSPGQGYEQYF
TGTGCCAGCAGCCCGGGACAGGGCTACGAGCAGTACTTC
>TRBJ2-3|NA|NA|TRBV6-1
CASSEAASSGDTDTQYF
TGTGCCAGCAGTGAAGCGGCGTCTTCAGGGGACACAGATACGCAGTATTTT
>TRBJ2-5|TRBD2|NA|TRBV5-1
CASSPGQGGETQYF
TGCGCCAGCAGCCCGGGGCAGGGAGGGGAGACCCAGTACTTC
>TRBJ2-3|NA|once|TRBV2
CASSPPGDTQYF
TGTGCCAGCAGTCCCCCCGGAGATACGCAGTATTTT
>TRBJ2-3|NA|NA|TRBV5-1
CASRSGLSADTQYF
TGCGCCAGCAGATCGGGACTCTCAGCGGATACGCAGTATTTT
>TRBJ1-1|NA|NA|TRBV28
CASSPPLDTEAFF
TGTGCCAGCAGCCCCCCTTTAGACACTGAAGCTTTCTTT
>TRBJ2-7|NA|NA|TRBV2
CASSVQSYEQYF
TGTGCCAGCAGTGTACAGTCCTACGAGCAGTACTTC
>TRBJ2-1|NA|once|TRBV5-1
CASSLGRRVDEQFF
TGCGCCAGCAGCTTGGGCCGCCGGGTCGATGAGCAGTTCTTC
>TRBJ1-2|NA|NA|TRBV4-1
CASSHLGQSYGYTF
TGCGCCAGCAGCCACCTTGGACAGAGCTATGGCTACACCTTC
>TRBJ1-1|NA|few|TRBV6-5
CASRYGTMNTEAFF
TGTGCCAGCAGGTACGGTACAATGAACACTGAAGCTTTCTTT
>TRBJ1-1|NA|NA|TRBV6-1
CASSEASRLQSF
TGTGCCAGCAGTGAAGCTTCGAGGTTACAGTCCTTT
>TRBJ1-1|NA|NA|TRBV29-1
CSVDPGGNTEAFF
TGCAGCGTTGACCCCGGGGGGAACACTGAAGCTTTCTTT
>TRBJ2-2|NA|NA|TRBV15
CATSRGGESGPGELFF
TGTGCCACCAGCAGAGGGGGAGAGTCTGGCCCCGGGGAGCTGTTTTTT
>TRBJ1-1|NA|NA|TRBV30
CAWVGRRGNTEAFF
TGTGCCTGGGTGGGGAGAAGGGGGAACACTGAAGCTTTCTTT
>TRBJ2-5|TRBD2|NA|TRBV5-1
CASSLSPSGQETQYF
TGCGCCAGCAGCTTGTCTCCTAGCGGGCAAGAGACCCAGTACTTC
>TRBJ2-7|TRBD1|NA|TRBV15
CATSRNRDRVQQYF
TGTGCCACCAGCAGAAACCGGGACAGGGTCCAGCAGTACTTC
>TRBJ2-4|NA|NA|TRBV28
CASTSLGLSKNIQYF
TGTGCCAGCACCTCCCTGGGTCTATCCAAAAACATTCAGTACTTC
>TRBJ1-2|TRBD1|once|TRBV7-9
CASSRAGQGDYGYTF
TGTGCCAGCAGCCGGGCCGGACAGGGGGACTATGGCTACACCTTC
>TRBJ1-1|NA|NA|TRBV30
CAWSGTEAFF
TGTGCCTGGAGTGGAACTGAAGCTTTCTTT
>TRBJ1-3|NA|NA|TRBV11-1
CASSSGQEPGNTIYF
TGTGCCAGCAGCTCGGGACAAGAACCTGGAAACACCATATATTTT
>TRBJ2-2|NA|NA|TRBV18
CASSPPTGTTTGELFF
TGTGCCAGCTCACCACCGACCGGGACAACGACCGGGGAGCTGTTTTTT
>TRBJ2-7|TRBD2|NA|TRBV28
CASSRTSGRAYEQYF
TGTGCCAGCAGTAGGACTAGCGGGCGGGCCTACGAGCAGTACTTC
>TRBJ1-3|TRBD1|NA|TRBV4-1
CASSQTDRGDSGNTIYF
TGCGCCAGCAGCCAGACGGACAGGGGAGACTCTGGAAACACCATATATTTT
>TRBJ2-1|NA|NA|TRBV15
CATSRISRGYNEQFF
TGTGCCACCAGCAGGATCTCCAGGGGATACAATGAGCAGTTCTTC
>TRBJ1-2|TRBD1|NA|TRBV6-6
CASSPPGQASNYGYTF
TGTGCCAGCAGCCCACCGGGACAGGCCTCTAACTATGGCTACACCTTC
>TRBJ1-1|NA|NA|TRBV9
CASSTLRGGGNPEAFF
TGTGCCAGCAGTACCCTAAGGGGGGGAGGGAACCCTGAAGCTTTCTTT
>TRBJ1-2|TRBD1|once|TRBV10-3
CAISESPGQGGAGNYGYTF
TGTGCCATCAGTGAGTCTCCGGGACAGGGAGGTGCTGGGAACTATGGCTACACCTTC
>TRBJ2-2|NA|NA|TRBV21-1
CASSKAPSGSADTGELFF
TGTGCCAGCAGCAAAGCTCCTAGCGGGAGTGCCGACACCGGGGAGCTGTTTTTT
>TRBJ2-7|NA|once|TRBV30
CAGGYEQYF
TGTGCCGGGGGCTACGAGCAGTACTTC
>TRBJ2-6|NA|NA|TRBV6-1
CASSEGYSGANVLTF
TGTGCCAGCAGTGAAGGATATTCTGGGGCCAACGTCCTGACTTTC
>TRBJ2-7|NA|NA|TRBV6-1
CASSKTSSYEQYF
TGTGCCAGCAGTAAGACTAGTTCCTACGAGCAGTACTTC
>TRBJ2-2|TRBD2|NA|TRBV6-5
CASSPAREGTGELFF
TGTGCCAGCAGCCCCGCCAGGGAGGGCACCGGGGAGCTGTTTTTT
>TRBJ2-3|NA|NA|TRBV6-1
CASFSGSDTQYF
TGTGCCAGCTTCTCGGGGTCGGATACGCAGTATTTT